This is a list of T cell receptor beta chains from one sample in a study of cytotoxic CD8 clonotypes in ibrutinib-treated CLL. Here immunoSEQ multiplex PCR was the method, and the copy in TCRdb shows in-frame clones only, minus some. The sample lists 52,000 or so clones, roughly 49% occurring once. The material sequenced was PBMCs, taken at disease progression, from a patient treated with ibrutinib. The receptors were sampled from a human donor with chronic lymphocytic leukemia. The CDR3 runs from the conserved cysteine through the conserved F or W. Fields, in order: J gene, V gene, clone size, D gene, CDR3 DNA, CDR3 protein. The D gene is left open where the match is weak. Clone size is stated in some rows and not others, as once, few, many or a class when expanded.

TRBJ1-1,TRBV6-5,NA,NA,TGTGCCGCGAGCAGGCCGGGCTTGGAAGCTTTCTTT,CAASRPGLEAFF
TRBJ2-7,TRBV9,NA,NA,TGTGCCAGCAGCGTAGGCGGAGCACCCAACGAGCAGTACTTC,CASSVGGAPNEQYF
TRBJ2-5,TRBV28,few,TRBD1,TGTGCCAGCAGTCAAAGAGGGACAGCGCAAGAGACCCAGTACTTC,CASSQRGTAQETQYF
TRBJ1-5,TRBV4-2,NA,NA,TGTGCCAGCAGCCAAGCTACGGGACATAGCAATCAGCCCCAGCATTTT,CASSQATGHSNQPQHF
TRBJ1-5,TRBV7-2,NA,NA,TGTGCCAGCAGCTTTGGCCGGATCAATCAGCCCCAGCATTTT,CASSFGRINQPQHF
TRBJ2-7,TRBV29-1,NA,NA,TGCAGCGCAGACCGGGACGCCGGGGGTGAGCAGTACTTC,CSADRDAGGEQYF
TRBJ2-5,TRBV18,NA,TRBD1,TGTGCCAGCTCATCCGGGACAGGGGAGGTGACCCAGTACTTC,CASSSGTGEVTQYF
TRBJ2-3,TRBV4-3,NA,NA,TGCGCCAGCAGCCAAGCCCCCCGTAGGGATACGCAGTATTTT,CASSQAPRRDTQYF
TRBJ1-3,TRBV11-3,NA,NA,TGTGCCAGCAGCGGGGACGGCCAGACTGGAAACACCATATATTTT,CASSGDGQTGNTIYF
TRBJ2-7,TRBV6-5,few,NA,TGTGCCAGCATGGGGACGTGGGTCTACTTC,CASMGTWVYF